This TCR beta chain derives from a study of T cell changes during pregnancy in multiple sclerosis. In this sample, this clone turned up once. The germline CDR1 and CDR2 sequences are LNHNV and YYDKDF (reference sequence). The CDR3 covers 15 residues. The V and J ends lost 5 bases and 4 bases respectively, with 17 bases between them. Clones were read by immunoSEQ multiplex PCR, and TCRdb kept only the in-frame ones, dropping some. The sample has fewer than 85,000 clones, roughly 92% seen once. The sequenced sample was peripheral blood, obtained before pregnancy. The chain combines TRBV15 with TRBJ2-5; tentative D call: TRBD2 (6 bases). The sequence came from a female donor with multiple sclerosis, enrolled in a pregnancy study. The CDR3 DNA follows: TGTGCCACCAGCCGCGGGTTCCGGGACTCAGAGACCCAGTACTTC. This sequence encodes CATSRGFRDSETQYF.